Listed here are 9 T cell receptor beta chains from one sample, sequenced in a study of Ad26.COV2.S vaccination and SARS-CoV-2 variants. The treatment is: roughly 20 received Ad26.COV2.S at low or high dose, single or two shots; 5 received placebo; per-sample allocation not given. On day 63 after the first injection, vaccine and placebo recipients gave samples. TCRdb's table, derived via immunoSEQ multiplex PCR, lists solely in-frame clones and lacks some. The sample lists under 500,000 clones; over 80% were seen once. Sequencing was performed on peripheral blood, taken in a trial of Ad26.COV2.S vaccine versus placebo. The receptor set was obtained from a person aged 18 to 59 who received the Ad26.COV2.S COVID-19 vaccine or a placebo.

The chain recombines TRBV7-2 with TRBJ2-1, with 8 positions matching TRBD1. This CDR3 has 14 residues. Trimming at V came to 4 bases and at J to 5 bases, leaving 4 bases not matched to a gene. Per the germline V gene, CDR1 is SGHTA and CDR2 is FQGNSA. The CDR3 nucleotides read TGTGCCAGCAGCTCAGGGGGCTATAACAATGAGCAGTTCTTC. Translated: CASSSGGYNNEQFF.

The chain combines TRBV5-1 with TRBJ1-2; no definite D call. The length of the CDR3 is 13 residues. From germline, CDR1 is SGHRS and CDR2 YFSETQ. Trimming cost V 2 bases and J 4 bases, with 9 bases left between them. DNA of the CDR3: TGCGCCAGCAGCTTCATGGAGTCCTATGGCTACACCTTC. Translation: CASSFMESYGYTF.

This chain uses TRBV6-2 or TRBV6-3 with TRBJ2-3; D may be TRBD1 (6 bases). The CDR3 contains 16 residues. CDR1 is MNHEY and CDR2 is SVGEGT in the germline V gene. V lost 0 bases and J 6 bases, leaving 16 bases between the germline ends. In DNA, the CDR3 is TGTGCCAGCAGTTACTCGATTCCCAGGGGTCGGGATACGCAGTATTTT. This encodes CASSYSIPRGRDTQYF.

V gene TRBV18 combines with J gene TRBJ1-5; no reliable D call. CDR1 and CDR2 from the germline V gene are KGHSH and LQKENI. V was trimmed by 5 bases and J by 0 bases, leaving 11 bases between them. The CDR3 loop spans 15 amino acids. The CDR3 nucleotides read TGTGCCAGCTCATCTGGGGTGAATAGCAATCAGCCCCAGCATTTT. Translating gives CASSSGVNSNQPQHF.

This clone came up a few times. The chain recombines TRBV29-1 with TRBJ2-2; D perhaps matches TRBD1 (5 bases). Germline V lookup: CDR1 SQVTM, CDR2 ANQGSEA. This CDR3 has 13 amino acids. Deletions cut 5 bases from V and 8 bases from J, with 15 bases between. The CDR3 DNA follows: TGCAGCGTTAATCGTGGGCAGGGAGGGGAGCTGTTTTTT. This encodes CSVNRGQGGELFF.

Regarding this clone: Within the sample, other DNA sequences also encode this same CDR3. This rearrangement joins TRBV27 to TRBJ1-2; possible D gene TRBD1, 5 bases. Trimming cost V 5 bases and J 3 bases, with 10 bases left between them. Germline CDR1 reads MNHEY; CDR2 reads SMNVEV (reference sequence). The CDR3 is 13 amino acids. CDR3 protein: CASSPQGHYGYTF. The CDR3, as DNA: TGTGCCAGCAGTCCCCAGGGTCACTATGGCTACACCTTC.

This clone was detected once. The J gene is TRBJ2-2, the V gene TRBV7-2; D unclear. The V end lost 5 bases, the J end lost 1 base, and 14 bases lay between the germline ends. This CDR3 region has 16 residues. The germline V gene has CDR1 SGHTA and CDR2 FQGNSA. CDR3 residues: CASSRTPTQNTGELFF. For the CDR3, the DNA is TGTGCCAGCAGCCGTACCCCGACCCAGAACACCGGGGAGCTGTTTTTT.

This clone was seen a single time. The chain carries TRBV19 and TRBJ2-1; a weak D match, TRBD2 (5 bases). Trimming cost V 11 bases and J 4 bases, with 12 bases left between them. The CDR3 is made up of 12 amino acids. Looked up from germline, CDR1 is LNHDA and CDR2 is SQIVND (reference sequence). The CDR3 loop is CAVGDKYNEQFF. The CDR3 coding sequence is TGTGCCGTGGGAGACAAGTACAATGAGCAGTTCTTC.

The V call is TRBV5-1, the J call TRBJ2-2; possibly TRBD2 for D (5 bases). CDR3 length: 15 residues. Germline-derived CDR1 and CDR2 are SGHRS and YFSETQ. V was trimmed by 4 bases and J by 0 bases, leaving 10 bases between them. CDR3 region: CASSRDGTNTGELFF. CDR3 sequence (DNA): TGCGCCAGCAGCCGTGACGGGACGAACACCGGGGAGCTGTTTTTT.